This TCR beta chain was recovered during a study of Ad26.COV2.S vaccination and SARS-CoV-2 variants. TCRdb's table, derived via immunoSEQ multiplex PCR, lists solely in-frame clones and lacks some. The sample lists 350,000 to 400,000 clones; about 91% were seen once. Concerning this clone: Its antigen is as yet unknown.

V shed 4 bases and J 3 bases; nucleotides not matched to a gene: 9. The CDR3 spans 16 residues. CDR1 and CDR2 from the germline V gene are MGHRA and YSYEKL. The study's findings and limits: Individuals receiving vaccine had higher spike-specific TCR breadth than placebo recipients did. CD8+ and CD4+ T cells specific for spike reportedly responded with substantial breadth after vaccination.

Treatment specified: 15 to 20 received Ad26.COV2.S at low or high dose, single or two shots; about 5 received placebo; per-sample allocation not given. The samples date from day 63 after the first vaccine or placebo injection. Ad26.COV2.S expressed prefusion-stabilized spike from the original Wuhan strain. The clonotype originates from a person between 18 and 59 years old who received the Ad26.COV2.S COVID-19 vaccine or a placebo. This rearrangement joins TRBV4-1 to TRBJ2-1, with 7 bases that match TRBD2. This specimen was peripheral blood, taken in a trial of Ad26.COV2.S vaccine versus placebo. The CDR3 coding sequence is TGCGCCAGCAGCCGGGGTGAGCGGGACCTCTACAATGAGCAGTTCTTC. Residues: CASSRGERDLYNEQFF.